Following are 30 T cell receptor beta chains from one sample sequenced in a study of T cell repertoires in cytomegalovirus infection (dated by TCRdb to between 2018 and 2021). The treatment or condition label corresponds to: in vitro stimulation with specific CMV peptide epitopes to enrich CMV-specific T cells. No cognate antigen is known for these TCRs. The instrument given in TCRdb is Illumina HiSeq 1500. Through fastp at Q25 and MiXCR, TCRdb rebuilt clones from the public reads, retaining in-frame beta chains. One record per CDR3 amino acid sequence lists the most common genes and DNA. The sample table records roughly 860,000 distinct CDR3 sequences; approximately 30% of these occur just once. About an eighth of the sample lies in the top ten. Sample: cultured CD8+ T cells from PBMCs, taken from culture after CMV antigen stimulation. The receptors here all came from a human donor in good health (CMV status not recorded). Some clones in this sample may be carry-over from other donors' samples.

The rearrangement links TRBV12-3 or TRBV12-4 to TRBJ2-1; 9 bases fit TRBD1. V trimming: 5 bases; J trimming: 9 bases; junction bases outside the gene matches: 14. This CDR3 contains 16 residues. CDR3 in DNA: TGTGCCAGCAGTAAATCCGGGACAGGGAATGATTGTGAGCAGTTCTTC. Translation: CASSKSGTGNDCEQFF.

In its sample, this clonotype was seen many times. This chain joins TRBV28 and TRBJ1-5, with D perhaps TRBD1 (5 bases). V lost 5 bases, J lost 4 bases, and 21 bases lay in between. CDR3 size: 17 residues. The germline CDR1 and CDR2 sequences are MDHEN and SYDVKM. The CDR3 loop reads CASSPKFFVRGNQPQHF. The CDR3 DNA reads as TGTGCCAGCAGTCCTAAGTTTTTTGTGAGGGGTAATCAGCCCCAGCATTTT.

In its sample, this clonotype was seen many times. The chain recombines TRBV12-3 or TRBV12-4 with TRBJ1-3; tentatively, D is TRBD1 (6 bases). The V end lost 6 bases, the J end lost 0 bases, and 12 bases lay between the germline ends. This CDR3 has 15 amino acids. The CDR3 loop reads CASSPGQSSGNTIYF. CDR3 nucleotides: TGTGCCAGCAGCCCCGGACAGAGCTCTGGAAACACCATATATTTT.

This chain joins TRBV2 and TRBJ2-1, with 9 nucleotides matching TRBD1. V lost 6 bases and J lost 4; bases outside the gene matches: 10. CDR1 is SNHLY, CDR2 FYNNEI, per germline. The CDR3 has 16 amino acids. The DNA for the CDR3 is TGTGCCAGCAGCGCAAGCCGGGGACAGGGATACAATGAGCAGTTCTTC. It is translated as CASSASRGQGYNEQFF.

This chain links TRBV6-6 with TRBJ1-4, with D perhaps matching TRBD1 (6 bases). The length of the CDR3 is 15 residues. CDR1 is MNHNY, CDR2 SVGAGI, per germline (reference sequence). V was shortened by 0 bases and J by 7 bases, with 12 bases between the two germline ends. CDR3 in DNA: TGTGCCAGCAGTTACTCAACAGGGAAAGGTGAAAAACTGTTTTTT. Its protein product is CASSYSTGKGEKLFF.

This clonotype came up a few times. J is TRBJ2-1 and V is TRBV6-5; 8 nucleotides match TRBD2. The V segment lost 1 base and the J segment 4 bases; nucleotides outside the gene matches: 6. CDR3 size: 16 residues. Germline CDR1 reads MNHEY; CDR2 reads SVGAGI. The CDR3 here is CASSYYGLAAYNEQFF. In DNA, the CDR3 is TGTGCCAGCAGTTACTATGGACTAGCAGCGTACAATGAGCAGTTCTTC.

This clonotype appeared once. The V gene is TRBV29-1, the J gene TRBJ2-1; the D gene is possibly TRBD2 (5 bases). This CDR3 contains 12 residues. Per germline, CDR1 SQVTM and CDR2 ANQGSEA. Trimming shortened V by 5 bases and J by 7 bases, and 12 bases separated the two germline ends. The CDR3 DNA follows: TGCAGCGTTTTTGGGGAGAAAAATGAGCAGTTCTTC. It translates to CSVFGEKNEQFF.

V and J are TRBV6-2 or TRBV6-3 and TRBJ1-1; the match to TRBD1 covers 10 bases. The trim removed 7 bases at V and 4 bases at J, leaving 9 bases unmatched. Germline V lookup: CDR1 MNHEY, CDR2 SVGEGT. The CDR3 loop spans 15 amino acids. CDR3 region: CASTPGGDRGTEAFF. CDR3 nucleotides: TGTGCCAGCACCCCCGGGGGGGACAGGGGCACTGAAGCTTTCTTT.

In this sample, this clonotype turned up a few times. Here the CDR3 reads CASSDLAGRDEQFF. CDR3 sequence (DNA): TGTGCCAGCAGTGACCTAGCGGGGAGGGATGAGCAGTTCTTC. The chain uses TRBV6-2 or TRBV6-3 and TRBJ2-1, with TRBD2 matching over 9 bases. J was trimmed by 8 bases and V by 5 bases; bases with no gene match: 7. In germline, CDR1 is MNHEY, CDR2 SVGEGT. The CDR3 runs 14 residues.

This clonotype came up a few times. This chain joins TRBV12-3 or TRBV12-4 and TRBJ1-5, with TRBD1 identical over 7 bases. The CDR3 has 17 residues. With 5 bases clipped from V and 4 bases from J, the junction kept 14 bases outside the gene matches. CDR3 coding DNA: TGTGCCAGCAGTCCAACTACGGACAGGTTTGGGAATCAGCCCCAGCATTTT. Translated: CASSPTTDRFGNQPQHF.

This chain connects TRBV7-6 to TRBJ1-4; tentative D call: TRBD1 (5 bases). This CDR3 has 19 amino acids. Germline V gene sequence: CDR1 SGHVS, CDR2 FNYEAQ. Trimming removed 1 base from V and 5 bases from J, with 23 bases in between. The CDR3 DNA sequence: TGTGCCAGCAGCTTAGGACTACGGGACGGACTCAATCAAAATGAAAAACTGTTTTTT. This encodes CASSLGLRDGLNQNEKLFF. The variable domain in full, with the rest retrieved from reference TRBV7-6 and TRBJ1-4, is GAGVSQSPRYKVTKRGQDVALRCDPISGHVSLYWYRQALGQGPEFLTYFNYEAQQDKSGLPNDRFSAERPEGSISTLTIQRTEQRDSAMYRCASSLGLRDGLNQNEKLFFGSGTQLSVL.

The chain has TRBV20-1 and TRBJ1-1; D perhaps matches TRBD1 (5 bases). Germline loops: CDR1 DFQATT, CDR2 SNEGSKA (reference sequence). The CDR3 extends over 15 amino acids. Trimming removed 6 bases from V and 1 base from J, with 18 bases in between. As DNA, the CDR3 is TGCAGTGCCCGCAAGGAGGGGCAGGGGAACACTGAAGCTTTCTTT. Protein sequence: CSARKEGQGNTEAFF.

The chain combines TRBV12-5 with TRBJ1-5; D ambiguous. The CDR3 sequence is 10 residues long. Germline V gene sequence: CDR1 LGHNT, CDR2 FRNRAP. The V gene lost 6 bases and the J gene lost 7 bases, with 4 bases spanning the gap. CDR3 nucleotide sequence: TGTGCTAGTGGGGAACAGCCCCAGCATTTT. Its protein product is CASGEQPQHF. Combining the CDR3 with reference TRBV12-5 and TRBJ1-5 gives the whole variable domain DARVTQTPRHKVTEMGQEVTMRCQPILGHNTVFWYRQTMMQGLELLAYFRNRAPLDDSGMPKDRFSAEMPDATLATLKIQPSEPRDSAVYFCASGEQPQHFGDGTRLSIL.

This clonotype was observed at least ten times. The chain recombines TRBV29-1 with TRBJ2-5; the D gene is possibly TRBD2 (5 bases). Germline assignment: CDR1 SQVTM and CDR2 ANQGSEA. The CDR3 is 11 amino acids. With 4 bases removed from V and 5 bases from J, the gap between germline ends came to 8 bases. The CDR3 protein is CSVARGETQYF. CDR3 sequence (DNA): TGCAGCGTTGCAAGAGGGGAGACCCAGTACTTC.

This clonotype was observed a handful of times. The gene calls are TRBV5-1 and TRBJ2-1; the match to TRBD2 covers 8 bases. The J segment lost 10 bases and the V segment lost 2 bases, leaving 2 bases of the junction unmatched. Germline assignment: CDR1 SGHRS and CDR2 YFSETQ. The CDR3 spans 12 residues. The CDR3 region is CASSFLAGEQFF. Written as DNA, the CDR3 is TGCGCCAGCAGCTTTTTAGCGGGGGAGCAGTTCTTC. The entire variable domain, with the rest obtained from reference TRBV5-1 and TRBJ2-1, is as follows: KAGVTQTPRYLIKTRGQQVTLSCSPISGHRSVSWYQQTPGQGLQFLFEYFSETQRNKGNFPGRFSGRQFSNSRSEMNVSTLELGDSALYLCASSFLAGEQFFGPGTRLTVL.

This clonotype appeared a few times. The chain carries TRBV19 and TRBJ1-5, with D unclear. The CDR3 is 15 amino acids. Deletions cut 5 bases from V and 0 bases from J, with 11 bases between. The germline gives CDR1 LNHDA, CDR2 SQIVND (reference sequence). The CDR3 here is CASSVDGNSNQPQHF. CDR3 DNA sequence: TGTGCCAGTAGTGTGGACGGGAATAGCAATCAGCCCCAGCATTTT.

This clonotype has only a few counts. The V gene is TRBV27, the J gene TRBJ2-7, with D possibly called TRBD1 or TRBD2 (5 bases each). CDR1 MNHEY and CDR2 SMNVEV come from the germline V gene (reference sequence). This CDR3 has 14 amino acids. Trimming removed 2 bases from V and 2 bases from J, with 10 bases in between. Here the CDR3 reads CASSLLGPAYEQYF. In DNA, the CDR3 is TGTGCCAGCAGTTTACTGGGACCTGCCTACGAGCAGTACTTC.

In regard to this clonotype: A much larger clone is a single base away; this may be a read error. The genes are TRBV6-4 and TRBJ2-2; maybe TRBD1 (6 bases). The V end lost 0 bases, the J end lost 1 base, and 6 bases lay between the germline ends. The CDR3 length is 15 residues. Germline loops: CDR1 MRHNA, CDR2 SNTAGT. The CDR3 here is CASSDSTGNTGELFF. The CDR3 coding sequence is TGTGCCAGCAGTGACTCGACAGGGAACACCGGGGAGCTGTTTTTT.

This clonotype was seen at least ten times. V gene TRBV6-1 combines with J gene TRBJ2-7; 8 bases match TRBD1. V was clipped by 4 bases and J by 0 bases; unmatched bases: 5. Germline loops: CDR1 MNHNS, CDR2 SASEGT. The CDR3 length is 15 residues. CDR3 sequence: CASSGGDRLSYEQYV. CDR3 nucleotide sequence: TGTGCCAGCAGTGGGGGGGACAGGCTCTCCTACGAGCAGTACGTC.

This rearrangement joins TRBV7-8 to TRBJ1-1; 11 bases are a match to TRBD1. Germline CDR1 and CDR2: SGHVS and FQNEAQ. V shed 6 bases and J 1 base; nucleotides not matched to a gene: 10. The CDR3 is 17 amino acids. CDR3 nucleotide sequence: TGTGCCAGCAGACAAGGACAGGGGGCGACAACGAACACTGAAGCTTTCTTT. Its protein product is CASRQGQGATTNTEAFF.

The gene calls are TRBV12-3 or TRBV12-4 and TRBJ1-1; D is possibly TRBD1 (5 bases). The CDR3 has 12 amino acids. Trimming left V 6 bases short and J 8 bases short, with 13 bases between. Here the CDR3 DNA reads TGTGCCAGCAGCTATTCGGGGCTCGAAGCTTTCTTT. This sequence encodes CASSYSGLEAFF.

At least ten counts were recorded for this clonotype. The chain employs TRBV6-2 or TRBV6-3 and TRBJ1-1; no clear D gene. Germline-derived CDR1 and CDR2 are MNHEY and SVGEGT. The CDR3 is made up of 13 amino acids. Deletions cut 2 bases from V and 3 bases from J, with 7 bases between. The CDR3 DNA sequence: TGTGCCAGCAGTTACCAGGACTACACTGAAGCTTTCTTT. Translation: CASSYQDYTEAFF.

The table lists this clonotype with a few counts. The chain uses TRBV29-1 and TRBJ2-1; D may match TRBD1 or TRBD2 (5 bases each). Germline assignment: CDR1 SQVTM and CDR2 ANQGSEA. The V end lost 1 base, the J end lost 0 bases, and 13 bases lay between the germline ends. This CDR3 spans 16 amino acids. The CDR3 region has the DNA TGCAGCGTTGAAGGGAGAGGGGAAAGCTCCTACAATGAGCAGTTCTTC. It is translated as CSVEGRGESSYNEQFF.

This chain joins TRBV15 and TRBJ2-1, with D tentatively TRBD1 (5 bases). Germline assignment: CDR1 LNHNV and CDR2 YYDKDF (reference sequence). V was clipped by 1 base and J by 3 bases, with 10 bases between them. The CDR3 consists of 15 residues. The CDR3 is CATSRASTGYNEQFF. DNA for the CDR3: TGTGCCACCAGCAGAGCCTCAACAGGCTACAATGAGCAGTTCTTC.

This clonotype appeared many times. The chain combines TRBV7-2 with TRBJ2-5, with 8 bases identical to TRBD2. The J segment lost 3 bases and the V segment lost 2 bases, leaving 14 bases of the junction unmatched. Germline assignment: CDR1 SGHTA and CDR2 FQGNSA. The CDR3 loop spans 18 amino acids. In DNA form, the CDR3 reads TGTGCCAGCAGCTTACACGGAGTGAGGGCGGGGGGAAAAGAGACCCAGTACTTC. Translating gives CASSLHGVRAGGKETQYF.

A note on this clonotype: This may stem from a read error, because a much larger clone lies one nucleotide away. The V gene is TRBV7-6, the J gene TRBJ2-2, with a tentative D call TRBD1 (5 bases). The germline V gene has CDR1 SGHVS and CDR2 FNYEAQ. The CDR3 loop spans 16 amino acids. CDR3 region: CVSSLVTGSGTGELFF. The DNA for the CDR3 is TGTGTCAGCAGCTTAGTCACAGGATCGGGCACCGGGGAGCTGTTTTTT.

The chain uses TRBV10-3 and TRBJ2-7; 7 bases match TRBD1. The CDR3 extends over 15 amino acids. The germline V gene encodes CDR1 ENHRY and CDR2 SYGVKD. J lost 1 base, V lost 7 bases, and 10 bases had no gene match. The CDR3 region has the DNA TGTGCCATCAAATCTCGGGACAGCCTGTCCTACGAGCAGTACTTC. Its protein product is CAIKSRDSLSYEQYF.

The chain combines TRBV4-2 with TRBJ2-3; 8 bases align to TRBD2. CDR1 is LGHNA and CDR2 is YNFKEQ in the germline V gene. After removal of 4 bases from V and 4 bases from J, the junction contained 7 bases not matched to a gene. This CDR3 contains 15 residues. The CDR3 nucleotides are TGTGCCAGCAGCCGAGGCGCGGGGGGTGCAGATACGCAGTATTTT. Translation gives CASSRGAGGADTQYF.

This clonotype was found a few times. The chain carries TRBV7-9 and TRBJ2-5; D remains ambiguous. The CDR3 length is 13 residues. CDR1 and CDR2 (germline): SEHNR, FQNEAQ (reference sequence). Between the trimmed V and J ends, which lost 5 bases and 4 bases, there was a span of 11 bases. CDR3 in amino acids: CASSPAKGETQYF. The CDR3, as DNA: TGTGCCAGCAGCCCGGCCAAGGGAGAGACCCAGTACTTC.

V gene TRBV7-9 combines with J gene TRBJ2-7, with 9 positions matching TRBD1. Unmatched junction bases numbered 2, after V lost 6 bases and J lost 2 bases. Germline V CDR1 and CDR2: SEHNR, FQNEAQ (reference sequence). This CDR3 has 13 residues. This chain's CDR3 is CASRGTGTYEQYF. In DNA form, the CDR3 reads TGTGCCAGCAGGGGGACAGGGACCTACGAGCAGTACTTC.